Presented here are 31 T cell receptor beta chains from one specimen sequenced in a study of cytomegalovirus exposure and HLA in healthy donors. 13 Jbeta primers and 60 Vbeta primers were used for the PCR. Some clones are missing from TCRdb's copy, which holds only in-frame ones; the method was immunoSEQ multiplex PCR. Of about 110,000 clones in the sample, 9.5% to 15% were seen once. Sequenced: PBMCs. These receptors were taken from a man in his forties in good health and CMV-seropositive.

This clone showed up just a few times. V is TRBV30 and J is TRBJ1-4; tentative D call: TRBD1 (6 bases). V lost 2 bases and J 8 bases, leaving 15 bases between the germline ends. This CDR3 has 14 amino acids. CDR1 and CDR2 from the germline V gene are GTSNPN and SVGIG (reference sequence). CDR3 residues: CAWSLAGVEEKLFF. CDR3 nucleotides: TGTGCCTGGAGTTTGGCAGGGGTTGAGGAAAAACTGTTTTTT.

This clone was counted between two and nine times. The germline gene is not matched at one end of the junction; a read error may be the cause. The chain carries TRBV7-7 and TRBJ2-5, with 14 bases fitting TRBD2. CDR1 and CDR2 (germline): SSHAT, FNYEAQ (reference sequence). This CDR3 has 15 residues. CDR3 loop: CASSLGLAGVETQYF. CDR3 bases: TGTGCTAGCAGCTTGGGACTAGCGGGAGTTGAGACCCAGTACTTC. The full variable domain, rest sourced from reference TRBV7-7 and TRBJ2-5, is GAGVSQSPRYKVTKRGQDVTLRCDPISSHATLYWYQQALGQGPEFLTYFNYEAQPDKSGLPSDRFSAERPEGSISTLTIQRTEQRDSAMYRCASSLGLAGVETQYFGPGTRLLVL.

The genes are TRBV9 and TRBJ2-1; 10 bases agree with TRBD2. The CDR3 spans 15 residues. J was trimmed by 9 bases and V by 1 base; bases with no gene match: 7. Germline V CDR1 and CDR2: SGDLS, YYNGEE. CDR3 amino acids: CASSVFSGGLVEQFF. The CDR3 bases are TGTGCCAGCAGCGTATTTAGCGGGGGGCTTGTTGAGCAGTTCTTC.

The V and J genes are TRBV6-1 and TRBJ1-3; the match to TRBD1 covers 7 bases. From germline, CDR1 is MNHNS and CDR2 SASEGT. V lost 6 bases to trimming and J lost 7 bases; unmatched junction nucleotides: 12. The CDR3 contains 15 residues. CDR3 sequence (DNA): TGTGCCAGCAGAGATCAGGGGGGTTATGGGAACACCATATATTTT. This translates into CASRDQGGYGNTIYF.

The rearrangement uses TRBV6-1 and TRBJ2-5, with D possibly matching TRBD1 (6 bases). Germline V gene data show CDR1 as MNHNS and CDR2 as SASEGT. V gave up 4 bases and J gave up 4 bases, with 10 bases separating them. CDR3 length: 13 amino acids. The CDR3 spells CASSGSRGETQYF. In DNA form, the CDR3 reads TGTGCCAGCAGTGGGTCCAGGGGAGAGACCCAGTACTTC.

This clone has more than one count but fewer than ten. The gene calls are TRBV12-5 and TRBJ1-4; D remains unclear. V was shortened by 1 base and J by 0 bases, with 9 bases between the two germline ends. Germline CDR1 and CDR2: LGHNT and FRNRAP. The CDR3 loop spans 16 amino acids. The CDR3 protein is CASGLATGSTNEKLFF. CDR3 nucleotides: TGTGCTAGTGGTTTGGCCACGGGGTCAACTAATGAAAAACTGTTTTTT.

The chain recombines TRBV27 with TRBJ2-3; no reliable D call. Germline CDR1 reads MNHEY; CDR2 reads SMNVEV (reference sequence). There are 12 residues in the CDR3. The V end was cut by 4 bases, the J end by 2 bases, with 4 bases between. CDR3 protein: CASSSYTDTQYF. The CDR3 coding sequence is TGTGCCAGCAGTTCGTACACAGATACGCAGTATTTT.

This clone was observed a handful of times. The rearrangement joins TRBV30 to TRBJ2-1, with 8 bases fitting TRBD1. Germline V lookup: CDR1 GTSNPN, CDR2 SVGIG (reference sequence). Trimming removed 5 bases from V and 6 bases from J; junction bases left unmatched: 6. CDR3 length equals 13 residues. CDR3 amino acids: CAWEGQGINEQFF. The CDR3 bases are TGTGCCTGGGAAGGACAGGGTATCAATGAGCAGTTCTTC.

V is TRBV7-2 and J is TRBJ1-2; the match to TRBD1 covers 8 bases. From germline, CDR1 is SGHTA and CDR2 FQGNSA. Germline trimming cut 5 bases from V and 0 bases from J; bases unmatched to any gene: 2. The CDR3 extends over 14 amino acids. CDR3 DNA: TGTGCCAGCAGCCGGACAGGGACTAACTATGGCTACACCTTC. Its protein is CASSRTGTNYGYTF.

This clone was seen a handful of times. The V call is TRBV5-1, the J call TRBJ1-5; TRBD1 aligns across 7 bases. Germline CDR1 SGHRS, CDR2 YFSETQ. The V gene end was trimmed by 1 base and the J gene end by 4 bases; junction bases not matched to a gene: 2. The CDR3 runs to 14 residues. The CDR3 DNA sequence: TGCGCCAGCAGCTTGACAGGGGATAATCAGCCCCAGCATTTT. This sequence encodes CASSLTGDNQPQHF.

This clone showed up just a few times. This sequence joins TRBV28 and TRBJ1-4, with TRBD1 matching over 8 bases. Germline V gene data show CDR1 as MDHEN and CDR2 as SYDVKM. This CDR3 contains 14 residues. The J segment lost 8 bases and the V segment lost 6 bases, leaving 8 bases of the junction unmatched. This CDR3 is CASRPTGEKEKLFF. In DNA, the CDR3 is TGTGCCAGCAGGCCGACAGGGGAGAAGGAAAAACTGTTTTTT.

This clone was observed a handful of times. The rearrangement uses TRBV19 and TRBJ1-2, with D unresolved. CDR3 length equals 16 residues. The V gene's germline CDR1 is LNHDA and CDR2 SQIVND (reference sequence). V shed 7 bases and J shed 2 bases, with 20 bases lying between them. The CDR3 DNA sequence: TGTGCCAGTACTCCCCCTCCGGGGAGGCGAAACTATGGCTACACCTTC. Its protein product is CASTPPPGRRNYGYTF. Full variable domain (missing parts from reference TRBV19 and TRBJ1-2): DGGITQSPKYLFRKEGQNVTLSCEQNLNHDAMYWYRQDPGQGLRLIYYSQIVNDFQKGDIAEGYSVSREKKESFPLTVTSAQKNPTAFYLCASTPPPGRRNYGYTFGSGTRLTVV.

The V call is TRBV6-1, the J call TRBJ2-5; weak D call: TRBD2 (6 bases). The CDR3 extends over 14 amino acids. Trimming removed 2 bases from V and 4 bases from J, with 11 bases in between. Germline V gives CDR1 MNHNS, CDR2 SASEGT. The DNA of the CDR3 is TGTGCCAGCAGTGAACCGCCGCGGGGAGAGACCCAGTACTTC. As protein: CASSEPPRGETQYF.

There are a few counts of this clone. The genes are TRBV15 and TRBJ2-6, with 7 nucleotides matching TRBD1. This CDR3 is 16 amino acids long. CDR1 and CDR2 from the germline V gene are LNHNV and YYDKDF (reference sequence). The J segment lost 3 bases and the V segment lost 4 bases, leaving 6 bases of the junction unmatched. The DNA of the CDR3 is TGTGCCACCAGCACACACAGGGGTAATGGGGCCAACGTCCTGACTTTC. Translation gives CATSTHRGNGANVLTF.

This clone was observed a handful of times. V gene TRBV10-3 combines with J gene TRBJ1-3, with a tentative D call TRBD1 (5 bases). Germline V gene data show CDR1 as ENHRY and CDR2 as SYGVKD. Trimming left V 3 bases short and J 8 bases short, with 11 bases between. The CDR3 runs to 13 residues. The CDR3 sequence is CAISEGVGDTIYF. The CDR3 DNA reads as TGTGCCATCAGTGAAGGGGTTGGGGACACCATATATTTT.

This clone was found a few times. The chain is built from TRBV10-2 and TRBJ2-5; TRBD2 matches at 11 bases. Germline lookup yields CDR1 WSHSY and CDR2 SAAADI. This CDR3 is built from 16 residues. The V gene end was trimmed by 2 bases and the J gene end by 5 bases; junction bases not matched to a gene: 7. The CDR3 here is CASSEPGLAGSETQYF. The CDR3 nucleotides are TGCGCCAGCAGTGAGCCTGGACTAGCGGGTTCGGAGACCCAGTACTTC.

This clone was detected a few times. The rearrangement links TRBV19 to TRBJ1-2, with a weak D call TRBD1 (6 bases). Germline lookup yields CDR1 LNHDA and CDR2 SQIVND (reference sequence). V shed 9 bases and J shed 8 bases, with 13 bases lying between them. CDR3 length: 11 residues. This CDR3 reads CASGQTTGYTF. CDR3 in DNA: TGTGCCAGCGGACAGACGACCGGCTACACCTTC.

This clone was seen a few times. The rearrangement joins TRBV4-2 to TRBJ2-2; the match to TRBD1 covers 7 bases. This CDR3 comprises 16 residues. Germline-derived CDR1 and CDR2 are LGHNA and YNFKEQ. With 4 bases clipped from V and 6 bases from J, the junction kept 11 bases outside the gene matches. CDR3 sequence (DNA): TGTGCCAGCAGCCTCGGACAGGCAAATTCCCCCGGGGAGCTGTTTTTT. Amino acid sequence: CASSLGQANSPGELFF.

This clone has just a few counts. The chain is built from TRBV7-2 and TRBJ2-7; TRBD1 might be the D (7 bases). Trimming stripped 2 bases from V and 2 bases from J, with 13 bases between. The CDR3 consists of 15 residues. The germline V gene encodes CDR1 SGHTA and CDR2 FQGNSA. The CDR3 sequence: CASSLRQGEAYEQYF. CDR3 nucleotide sequence: TGTGCCAGCAGCTTAAGGCAGGGGGAGGCCTACGAGCAGTACTTC.

The chain employs TRBV6-5 and TRBJ1-1; D perhaps matches TRBD1 (5 bases). Trimming stripped 2 bases from V and 0 bases from J, with 10 bases between. This CDR3 has 15 amino acids. Germline CDR1 and CDR2: MNHEY and SVGAGI. CDR3 nucleotides: TGTGCCAGCAGTTACGGGGCAAGGGTGAACACTGAAGCTTTCTTT. Protein sequence: CASSYGARVNTEAFF.

This chain joins TRBV28 and TRBJ2-7; 7 bases fit TRBD1. After removal of 7 bases from V and 7 bases from J, the junction contained 13 bases not matched to a gene. The CDR3 totals 14 residues. Germline-derived CDR1 and CDR2 are MDHEN and SYDVKM. CDR3 region: CASNAGGKTREQYF. The CDR3 DNA is TGTGCCAGCAACGCAGGGGGAAAGACGCGGGAGCAGTACTTC.

V and J are TRBV30 and TRBJ1-3; no definite D call. The CDR3 is 14 residues long. V lost 2 bases to trimming and J lost 0 bases, with 8 bases between them. The V gene's germline CDR1 is GTSNPN and CDR2 SVGIG (reference sequence). CDR3 amino acids: CAWSPGRSGNTIYF. For the CDR3, the DNA is TGTGCCTGGAGTCCGGGTCGCTCTGGAAACACCATATATTTT. The full variable domain, its missing parts supplied by reference TRBV30 and TRBJ1-3, is SQTIHQWPATLVQPVGSPLSLECTVEGTSNPNLYWYRQAAGRGLQLLFYSVGIGQISSEVPQNLSASRPQDRQFILSSKKLLLSDSGFYLCAWSPGRSGNTIYFGEGSWLTVV.

The rearrangement joins TRBV13 to TRBJ2-2, with a tentative D call TRBD2 (5 bases). V gave up 5 bases and J gave up 7 bases, with 17 bases separating them. The CDR3 loop spans 15 amino acids. The germline V gene encodes CDR1 PRHDT and CDR2 FYEKMQ (reference sequence). The CDR3 DNA reads TGTGCCAGCAGCCAACGACGAGGGAAAGACGGGGAGCTGTTTTTT. It translates to CASSQRRGKDGELFF.

The chain employs TRBV6-1 and TRBJ1-2; D perhaps matches TRBD1 (5 bases). V lost 6 bases, J lost 4 bases, and 12 bases lay in between. Germline V gives CDR1 MNHNS, CDR2 SASEGT. The CDR3 is 13 residues long. Here the CDR3 reads CASRLQDIYGYTF. In nucleotides, the CDR3 is TGTGCCAGCAGGCTACAGGATATCTATGGCTACACCTTC.

This chain connects TRBV29-1 to TRBJ1-4; D ambiguous. There are 15 residues in the CDR3. The V end was cut by 5 bases, the J end by 4 bases, with 17 bases between. CDR1 and CDR2 (germline): SQVTM, ANQGSEA. The CDR3 bases are TGCAGCGTTCACGACACCGGGAACAGTAATGAAAAACTGTTTTTT. Its translation is CSVHDTGNSNEKLFF.

V and J are TRBV6-1 and TRBJ1-2; the match to TRBD1 covers 10 bases. Germline V gives CDR1 MNHNS, CDR2 SASEGT. V gave up 6 bases and J gave up 6 bases; unmatched junction bases: 7. The CDR3 is made up of 14 amino acids. The CDR3 reads CASRWDRGFDGYTF. CDR3 coding DNA: TGTGCCAGCAGATGGGACAGGGGATTCGATGGCTACACCTTC.

J is TRBJ2-1 and V is TRBV6-6; TRBD2 is a possible D gene (5 bases). CDR3 length equals 13 residues. Deletions cut 10 bases from V and 4 bases from J, with 14 bases between. Germline values: CDR1 MNHNY, CDR2 SVGAGI (reference sequence). CDR3 loop: CATIAPQYNEQFF. CDR3 nucleotides: TGTGCCACTATAGCGCCTCAGTACAATGAGCAGTTCTTC.

The chain combines TRBV5-1 with TRBJ2-7; D is perhaps TRBD1 (5 bases). The CDR3 consists of 11 residues. V was cut by 3 bases and J by 8 bases, with 9 bases left in between. Germline lookup yields CDR1 SGHRS and CDR2 YFSETQ. CDR3 in DNA: TGCGCCAGCAGCTCGGCAGGGCAGCAGTACTTC. This translates into CASSSAGQQYF.

J is TRBJ2-7 and V is TRBV29-1, with 10 bases matching TRBD2. CDR1 and CDR2 (germline): SQVTM, ANQGSEA. This CDR3 comprises 18 residues. V shed 4 bases, J shed 2 bases, and the junction held 17 bases outside the gene matches. DNA of the CDR3: TGCAGCGTTGCAGATGTCTCTAGCGGGAGTCCATCACCCTACGAGCAGTACTTC. Amino acids: CSVADVSSGSPSPYEQYF.

Ten or more counts support this clone. The chain links TRBV6-6 to TRBJ1-3; D uncertain. CDR3 length equals 15 residues. With 6 bases removed from V and 0 bases from J, the gap between germline ends came to 12 bases. Germline CDR1 MNHNY, CDR2 SVGAGI (reference sequence). The CDR3: CASSLPGTSGNTIYF. CDR3 sequence (DNA): TGTGCCAGCAGCCTTCCGGGTACCTCTGGAAACACCATATATTTT.

This sequence joins TRBV5-1 and TRBJ2-1; weak D call: TRBD2 (6 bases). Between the trimmed V and J ends, which lost 2 bases and 3 bases, there was a span of 15 bases. CDR3 size: 16 residues. CDR1 and CDR2 (germline): SGHRS, YFSETQ. The CDR3 DNA reads TGCGCCAGCAGCTTAGTTAGCGGTGGGGTCTACAATGAGCAGTTCTTC. As protein: CASSLVSGGVYNEQFF.